This T cell receptor (beta chain) came from a study of blood T cells in healthy people across ages. Unmatched junction bases numbered 9, after V lost 5 bases and J lost 3 bases. Germline V gene sequence: CDR1 MNHEY, CDR2 SMNVEV (reference sequence). The CDR3 totals 17 residues. Together with a sample-barcoded 5' primer, a J-beta primer mix was included in a second PCR lasting roughly 6 to 12 cycles. MiXCR, applied by TCRdb to the 5' RACE reads, yields one record per CDR3 protein. The data show approximately 600,000 distinct CDR3 sequences, 58% seen once. The receptor was derived from a man aged 60 to 75 in good health. The chain carries TRBV27 and TRBJ1-4; 10 nucleotides match TRBD1. The sample consisted of blood. The chain's CDR3 is CASSRTTGGASNEKLFF. The CDR3 region has the DNA TGTGCCAGCAGTCGAACGACAGGGGGCGCGTCTAATGAAAAACTGTTTTTT.